A selection of T cell receptor beta chains follows, all from one sample in a study of cytomegalovirus exposure and HLA in healthy donors. Profiling relied on immunoSEQ multiplex PCR, and the TCRdb table lists in-frame clones only, not all of them. This table holds approximately 130,000 clones, 75% to 85% found once. Sequencing was carried out using PBMCs. The receptors originated from a woman in her forties in good health and CMV-seronegative. Both conserved end residues are part of each CDR3. The D gene is left open where the match is weak. The size of a clone is reported for some rows only, either as once, few or many, or as a class for expanded clones.

CSGVVGREQYF	TGCAGCGGCGTAGTTGGGCGCGAGCAGTACTTC	.	.	TRBV29-1	TRBJ2-7
CASGGTDTQYF	TGTGCCAGCGGCGGGACCGATACGCAGTATTTT	.	.	TRBV5-4	TRBJ2-3
CASSWRSGELFF	TGTGCCAGCAGCTGGAGGTCCGGGGAGCTGTTTTTT	.	.	TRBV7-6	TRBJ2-2
CASTGEQGVSPLHF	TGTGCCAGCACCGGTGAACAGGGGGTTTCACCCCTCCACTTT	TRBD1	.	TRBV9	TRBJ1-6
CASSLGTGREDYEQFF	TGCGCCAGCAGCTTGGGTACGGGACGGGAGGACTATGAGCAGTTCTTC	TRBD2	.	TRBV5-1	TRBJ2-1
CASSVTSGRGTDTQYF	TGTGCCAGCAGCGTTACTAGCGGGAGAGGCACAGATACGCAGTATTTT	TRBD2	.	TRBV7-8	TRBJ2-3
CASSPGTSGGRETQYF	TGTGCCAGCAGCCCTGGGACTAGCGGAGGCCGGGAGACCCAGTACTTC	TRBD2	.	TRBV7-9	TRBJ2-5
CASSMTRGSQETQYF	TGTGCCAGTAGTATGACGAGGGGGTCGCAAGAGACCCAGTACTTC	.	.	TRBV19	TRBJ2-5
CASSFLDPHTDTQYF	TGTGCCAGCAGCTTCCTAGATCCGCACACAGATACGCAGTATTTT	.	.	TRBV9	TRBJ2-3
CASRPGQGHQPQHF	TGTGCCAGCAGGCCGGGACAGGGGCATCAGCCCCAGCATTTT	TRBD1	.	TRBV7-2	TRBJ1-5
CASSLTGGGYTGELFF	TGTGCCAGCAGCTTAACAGGCGGGGGGTACACCGGGGAGCTGTTTTTT	TRBD2	few	TRBV7-3	TRBJ2-2
CSAGQGGTYNEKLFF	TGCAGCGCCGGACAGGGGGGAACATATAATGAAAAACTGTTTTTT	TRBD1	.	TRBV29-1	TRBJ1-4
CASSLGQGNTEAFF	TGTGCCAGCAGTTTGGGACAGGGGAACACTGAAGCTTTCTTT	TRBD1	.	TRBV27	TRBJ1-1
CATSREGGGRDTEAFF	TGTGCCACCAGCAGAGAAGGAGGGGGCAGGGACACTGAAGCTTTCTTT	TRBD1	.	TRBV15	TRBJ1-1
CASSSGHPDTDTQYF	TGCGCCAGCAGCTCGGGACACCCGGACACAGATACGCAGTATTTT	.	.	TRBV5-1	TRBJ2-3
CSVAKDRIYYGYTF	TGCAGCGTAGCTAAGGACAGGATTTACTATGGCTACACCTTC	TRBD1	.	TRBV29-1	TRBJ1-2
CASSPGGQGEVREQYF	TGTGCCAGCAGCCCCGGGGGACAGGGGGAGGTTCGGGAGCAGTACTTC	TRBD1	.	TRBV7-9	TRBJ2-7
CASTTSWDRVDTEAFF	TGCGCCAGCACCACAAGCTGGGACAGGGTAGATACTGAAGCTTTCTTT	TRBD1	.	TRBV5-1	TRBJ1-1
CASSLGQPLLEQYF	TGTGCCAGCAGCTTGGGACAGCCCTTGCTCGAGCAGTACTTC	TRBD1	.	TRBV13	TRBJ2-7